These 6 T cell receptor beta chains were all obtained from the same sample, sequenced in a study of T cell responses to AZD1222 COVID-19 vaccine. Libraries were prepared by immunoSEQ multiplex PCR; TCRdb keeps only in-frame clonotypes and omits some of them. Here the sample spans tens of thousands of clones, over 75% being singletons. The sequenced sample was peripheral blood, obtained 28 days after the second AZD1222 dose. The receptor set was obtained from an adult who received the AZD1222 COVID-19 vaccine.

The chain combines TRBV2 with TRBJ1-4, with 9 bases matching TRBD1. The length of the CDR3 is 14 residues. V was pared by 6 bases and J by 11 bases, with 10 bases of the junction left unmatched. CDR1 is SNHLY and CDR2 is FYNNEI in the germline V gene. As DNA, the CDR3 is TGTGCCAGCAGCCCTAAGGGACAGGGCGGTAAACTGTTTTTT. It yields the protein CASSPKGQGGKLFF.

The chain employs TRBV5-4 and TRBJ2-1; D is undetermined. CDR1 is SGHNT, CDR2 YYREEE, per germline (reference sequence). V lost 3 bases, J lost 0 bases, and 10 bases lay in between. This CDR3 has 15 residues. The DNA of the CDR3 is TGTGCCAGCAGCTCGTTGCTTGGCTCCTACAATGAGCAGTTCTTC. Translating gives CASSSLLGSYNEQFF.

This chain uses TRBV4-2 with TRBJ2-2, with D hard to call. V was cut by 2 bases and J by 1 base, with 11 bases left in between. Germline CDR1 reads LGHNA; CDR2 reads YNFKEQ. The CDR3 runs 16 residues. The CDR3 loop is CASSQHQELNTGELFF. CDR3 DNA: TGTGCCAGCAGCCAACACCAGGAACTGAACACCGGGGAGCTGTTTTTT.

CDR3 sequence reads: CASSLALANNEQFF. The CDR3 DNA reads TGTGCCAGCAGCTTAGCCCTAGCCAACAATGAGCAGTTCTTC. V usage is TRBV7-3 and J usage is TRBJ2-1; D is possibly TRBD2 (5 bases). This CDR3 is built from 14 residues. Germline-derived CDR1 and CDR2 are SGHTA and FQGTGA. Trimming removed 2 bases from V and 5 bases from J, with 10 bases in between.

The chain is built from TRBV6-5 and TRBJ1-2; D is unresolved. Trimming shortened V by 6 bases and J by 0 bases, and 5 bases separated the two germline ends. The CDR3 loop spans 12 amino acids. The germline V gene encodes CDR1 MNHEY and CDR2 SVGAGI. CDR3 nucleotides: TGTGCCAGCAGCCCCACTAACTATGGCTACACCTTC. Its protein product is CASSPTNYGYTF.

The V gene is TRBV4-2, the J gene TRBJ1-2; possibly TRBD1 for D (5 bases). The germline gives CDR1 LGHNA, CDR2 YNFKEQ. V lost 1 base, J lost 12 bases, and 9 bases lay in between. There are 11 residues in the CDR3. The CDR3 DNA reads as TGTGCCAGCAGCCAAGGACAGTCGAACACCTTC. This sequence encodes CASSQGQSNTF.